The clone carrying this T cell receptor beta chain has a count of ten or more. Antigen specificity is unknown. The V gene end was trimmed by 6 bases and the J gene end by 3 bases; junction bases not matched to a gene: 7. The CDR3 is 14 amino acids. This sample is part of a study of blood T cells in healthy people across ages. Study-wide background: About one barcoded beta molecule per two T cells was captured by template switching. Study-level results: Whereas aged donors had fewer naive CD4+ cells, long-lived donors had more of them and higher diversity. Using unsorted PBMCs precluded a conclusive naive versus antigen-experienced comparison.

A second PCR of 7 to 11 cycles used a sample-barcoded 5' primer and a J-beta primer mix. Researchers report that a template-switch adaptor with 12 random nucleotides tagged each cDNA molecule. Each CDR3 protein gets one entry after TCRdb re-called the 5' RACE reads with MiXCR. The sample includes over 600,000 distinct CDR3 sequences, around 50% of them seen just once. Source material: blood. The receptor was derived from a man older than 75 in good health. The chain recombines TRBV12-3 or TRBV12-4 with TRBJ2-7; 8 nucleotides align to TRBD2. In DNA form, the CDR3 reads TGTGCCAGCAGCTTAACTAGCGGAAACTACGAGCAGTACTTC. Its translation is CASSLTSGNYEQYF.